The 3 T cell receptor beta chains listed next were all sequenced from one sample in a study of neoadjuvant anti-PD-1 for oral cavity cancer. Time point meaning: after neoadjuvant nivolumab, at surgical resection. Data came from immunoSEQ multiplex PCR; TCRdb stores just in-frame clones and leaves some out. The sample includes fewer than 25,000 clones, under 45% seen only once; the top ten take under 40%. Sequencing was performed on tumor tissue, taken after nivolumab (anti-PD-1) treatment. Receptors originate from a person between 40 and 85 years old with oral cavity squamous cell carcinoma.

This clone has only a few counts. This rearrangement joins TRBV19 to TRBJ2-2, with 7 bases aligning to TRBD1. The J segment lost 1 base and the V segment lost 4 bases, leaving 0 bases of the junction unmatched. Germline V gene lookup returns CDR1 LNHDA and CDR2 SQIVND (reference sequence). The length of the CDR3 is 14 residues. CDR3 region: CASSRDRNTGELFF. In DNA form, the CDR3 reads TGTGCCAGTAGTAGGGACAGGAACACCGGGGAGCTGTTTTTT.

The chain links TRBV4-1 to TRBJ2-5, with 14 bases lining up with TRBD2. The CDR3 has 18 amino acids. V lost 1 base to trimming and J lost 1 base; unmatched junction nucleotides: 5. In germline, CDR1 is MGHRA, CDR2 YSYEKL. The CDR3 loop is CASSQGRLAGGRQETQYF. CDR3 in DNA: TGCGCCAGCAGCCAAGGCCGACTAGCGGGGGGGCGCCAAGAGACCCAGTACTTC.

For this clone: The junction departs from germline at one end; a sequencing error may be responsible. The rearrangement uses TRBV7-2 and TRBJ1-1; no clear D. CDR1 is SGHTA and CDR2 is FQGNSA in the germline V gene. The CDR3 loop spans 17 amino acids. The CDR3 DNA reads as TGCGCCAGCAGCCCGAGAGGGAACACAGCCATGAACACTGAAGCTTTCTTT. Translating gives CASSPRGNTAMNTEAFF.